This entry lists 15 T cell receptor beta chains sequenced from one sample in a study of T cell responses to AZD1222 COVID-19 vaccine. Produced via immunoSEQ multiplex PCR; TCRdb's table is partial and in-frame only. The sample yields approximately 170,000 clones, 75% to 95% seen once. The sample in question was peripheral blood, obtained on day 0 of AZD1222 vaccination. The source of these receptors is an adult in good health.

This clone was observed a single time. The V gene is TRBV11-3, the J gene TRBJ2-5; perhaps TRBD1 as D (6 bases). Germline V gives CDR1 SGHNT, CDR2 YENEEA. Deletions cut 5 bases from V and 5 bases from J, with 15 bases between. The CDR3 contains 14 residues. The CDR3 bases are TGTGCCAGCAGCCCGCACAGGGTTTCGGAGACCCAGTACTTC. It yields the protein CASSPHRVSETQYF.

This sequence joins TRBV10-2 and TRBJ1-1, with TRBD1 identical over 10 bases. Losses at the gene ends were 10 bases for V and 5 bases for J; bases not matched to a gene: 10. Per the germline V gene, CDR1 is WSHSY and CDR2 is SAAADI. The CDR3 is made up of 14 amino acids. CDR3 in DNA: TGCGCCACCGGAGACAGGGGGCAGAGGACTGAAGCTTTCTTT. This encodes CATGDRGQRTEAFF.

The V and J genes are TRBV9 and TRBJ2-7, with a possible D match to TRBD2 (6 bases). V lost 2 bases, J lost 3 bases, and 12 bases lay in between. CDR1 is SGDLS and CDR2 is YYNGEE in the germline V gene. The CDR3 extends over 14 amino acids. CDR3 sequence (DNA): TGTGCCAGCAGCGTTGGAGGGTTTAACTACGAGCAGTACTTC. Its protein product is CASSVGGFNYEQYF.

The genes are TRBV6-5 and TRBJ2-7; no definite D call. The V end was cut by 2 bases, the J end by 3 bases, with 14 bases between. Germline CDR1 reads MNHEY; CDR2 reads SVGAGI. The CDR3 loop spans 15 amino acids. CDR3 DNA sequence: TGTGCCAGCAGTTACGGGTCCCAAGGTGGCTACGAGCAGTACTTC. The encoded protein is CASSYGSQGGYEQYF.

The gene calls are TRBV28 and TRBJ2-2; 8 nucleotides agree with TRBD2. CDR1 MDHEN and CDR2 SYDVKM come from the germline V gene. Losses at the gene ends were 5 bases for V and 7 bases for J; bases not matched to a gene: 12. This CDR3 has 16 amino acids. CDR3 sequence (DNA): TGTGCCAGCAGTCGAAAACCGGGACTAGTAGTCGGGGAGCTGTTTTTT. Amino acid sequence: CASSRKPGLVVGELFF.

The chain employs TRBV7-3 and TRBJ2-1, with 9 bases aligning to TRBD2. CDR1 and CDR2 (germline): SGHTA, FQGTGA. CDR3 size: 16 residues. J gave up 8 bases and V 4 bases, and 12 bases lay outside the gene matches. CDR3 sequence reads: CASSSPGSGGMHEQFF. CDR3 DNA sequence: TGTGCCAGCAGCTCTCCTGGTAGCGGGGGCATGCATGAGCAGTTCTTC.

The chain combines TRBV6-5 with TRBJ2-5; TRBD1 is a possible D gene (5 bases). The V and J ends lost 4 bases and 7 bases respectively, with 10 bases between them. The CDR3 totals 12 residues. The germline V gene has CDR1 MNHEY and CDR2 SVGAGI. CDR3 coding DNA: TGTGCCAGCAGTTCGGACATGGGGACCCAGTACTTC. This encodes CASSSDMGTQYF.

The V call is TRBV24-1, the J call TRBJ2-1; D gene ambiguous. This CDR3 comprises 13 residues. The germline gives CDR1 KGHDR, CDR2 SFDVKD. Trimming stripped 4 bases from V and 8 bases from J, with 11 bases between. The CDR3 protein is CATSEWGTDEQFF. The CDR3 DNA is TGTGCCACCAGTGAATGGGGTACCGATGAGCAGTTCTTC.

The chain couples TRBV7-8 to TRBJ1-5; D unresolved. V was clipped by 1 base and J by 10 bases, with 8 bases between them. CDR1 and CDR2 (germline): SGHVS, FQNEAQ. This CDR3 region has 12 residues. Here the CDR3 reads CASSLGLDPQHF. CDR3 DNA sequence: TGTGCCAGCAGCTTAGGTTTGGATCCCCAGCATTTT.

The rearrangement links TRBV19 to TRBJ1-1; 9 bases match TRBD1. The germline gives CDR1 LNHDA, CDR2 SQIVND (reference sequence). The CDR3 sequence is 13 residues long. After removal of 6 bases from V and 5 bases from J, the junction contained 4 bases not matched to a gene. This chain's CDR3 is CASSRTGETEAFF. DNA for the CDR3: TGTGCCAGTAGCCGGACAGGGGAAACTGAAGCTTTCTTT.

This CDR3 reads CASSLTGDISPQHF. Written as DNA, the CDR3 is TGTGCCAGCAGTCTTACAGGGGATATCAGCCCCCAGCATTTT. This chain links TRBV3-1 (or the pseudogene TRBV3-2) with TRBJ1-5; 7 bases fit TRBD1. This CDR3 has 14 residues. The V and J ends lost 6 bases and 10 bases, in that order; junction bases with no gene match: 12. Per the germline V gene, CDR1 is LGHDT and CDR2 is YNNKEL (reference sequence).

This clone was seen only once. This chain links TRBV5-5 with TRBJ2-1; no reliable D call. Germline V gene data show CDR1 as SGHKS and CDR2 as YYEKEE (reference sequence). With 0 bases removed from V and 7 bases from J, the gap between germline ends came to 8 bases. This CDR3 region has 13 residues. The CDR3 coding sequence is TGTGCCAGCAGCTTGGTTCCGTCTAATGAGCAGTTCTTC. It translates to CASSLVPSNEQFF.

J is TRBJ2-5 and V is TRBV5-1; D unclear. Trimming removed 0 bases at V and 6 bases at J, with 6 bases between. The CDR3 spans 12 residues. Germline CDR1 is SGHRS and CDR2 is YFSETQ. In DNA form, the CDR3 reads TGCGCCAGCAGCTTGGAAACGCAGACCCAGTACTTC. Translation gives CASSLETQTQYF.

The rearrangement links TRBV20-1 to TRBJ1-1; D uncertain. Germline V lookup: CDR1 DFQATT, CDR2 SNEGSKA (reference sequence). The CDR3 is 11 amino acids. V shed 1 base and J shed 8 bases, with 8 bases lying between them. The DNA for the CDR3 is TGCAGTGCTAGAGTGGGTGCCGAAGCTTTCTTT. It specifies CSARVGAEAFF.

The V and J genes are TRBV2 and TRBJ1-2; a possible D gene is TRBD1 (5 bases). The CDR3 has 15 amino acids. The V end lost 4 bases, the J end lost 9 bases, and 21 bases lay between the germline ends. Germline CDR1 reads SNHLY; CDR2 reads FYNNEI. The CDR3 DNA follows: TGTGCCAGCAGTGCACAGGCTCAGAGGTTGCCTAGCTACACCTTC. It is translated as CASSAQAQRLPSYTF.